Each of the 10 T cell receptor beta chains below was sequenced from the same sample in a study of Ad26.COV2.S vaccination and SARS-CoV-2 variants (dated by TCRdb to the early 2020s). The library was made by the immunoSEQ multiplex PCR assay. Not all clones reach the TCRdb copy of this immuneACCESS table, which keeps in-frame sequences only. Checked studies attribute under half of the gap to unresolved V genes and leave the rest unexplained. Across this sample there are 350,000 to 500,000 clones, with less than 95% seen only once. The ten largest account for approximately 4.5% of the sample. According to the study, the label for this sample's treatment or condition signals: some 19 received Ad26.COV2.S at low or high dose, single or two shots; 5 received placebo; per-sample allocation not given. For vaccine and placebo recipients, repertoires were sequenced using samples collected on day 63 after the first injection.

Source: peripheral blood, taken in a trial of Ad26.COV2.S vaccine versus placebo. The source of these receptors is a person between 18 and 59 years old who received the Ad26.COV2.S COVID-19 vaccine or a placebo.

The CDR3 bases are TGTGCCAGTCGAGATTCGGGAGGTTACGAGCAGTACTTC. Amino acid sequence: CASRDSGGYEQYF. The chain couples TRBV6-5 to TRBJ2-7; the match to TRBD2 covers 7 bases. After removal of 9 bases from V and 4 bases from J, the junction contained 9 bases not matched to a gene. In germline, CDR1 is MNHEY, CDR2 SVGAGI. The length of the CDR3 is 13 residues.

The J gene is TRBJ1-3, the V gene TRBV23-1; no reliable D call. TRBV23-1 is treated as an ORF (open reading frame) with a function not yet certain. The germline V and J ends were trimmed by 0 bases and 2 bases, with 23 bases remaining between them. The CDR3 has 20 amino acids. The CDR3 DNA reads TGCGCCAGCAGTCAATCTATAAGGGTCTGGGCCAATCGGGCTGGAAACACCATATATTTT. Protein: CASSQSIRVWANRAGNTIYF.

The chain joins TRBV6-2 or TRBV6-3 to TRBJ1-1, with 8 bases aligning to TRBD1. The CDR3 spans 14 residues. Germline loops: CDR1 MNHEY, CDR2 SVGEGT. Trimming cost V 2 bases and J 4 bases; bases outside gene matches: 3. CDR3 coding DNA: TGTGCCAGCAGTTACCCCGACAGGGGCACTGAAGCTTTCTTT. Its protein product is CASSYPDRGTEAFF.

The V call is TRBV6-1, the J call TRBJ1-6; possibly TRBD1 for D (5 bases). There are 15 residues in the CDR3. Per the germline V gene, CDR1 is MNHNS and CDR2 is SASEGT. The ends were cut back, 2 bases at V and 6 bases at J, with 11 bases in the middle. In nucleotides, the CDR3 is TGTGCCAGCAGTGAATTGGGTAGGGGTAATTCACCCCTCCACTTT. Translated: CASSELGRGNSPLHF.

V gene TRBV27 combines with J gene TRBJ2-1, with 7 bases identical to TRBD2. V trimming: 1 base; J trimming: 9 bases; junction bases outside the gene matches: 9. The CDR3 spans 15 residues. The germline V gene encodes CDR1 MNHEY and CDR2 SMNVEV (reference sequence). The CDR3 DNA follows: TGTGCCAGCAGTTTATTGCGGGAGATGGGTTCTGAGCAGTTCTTC. Its translation: CASSLLREMGSEQFF.

The chain combines TRBV5-4 with TRBJ2-5, with D possibly TRBD1 on 5 matching bases. Trimming shortened V by 6 bases and J by 1 base, and 16 bases separated the two germline ends. CDR1 is SGHNT, CDR2 YYREEE, per germline (reference sequence). The CDR3 has 15 residues. CDR3 region: CASTAPGQGQETQYF. CDR3 nucleotide sequence: TGTGCCAGCACCGCGCCCGGCCAGGGCCAAGAGACCCAGTACTTC.

The V gene is TRBV9, the J gene TRBJ2-5; D unclear. Germline CDR1 reads SGDLS; CDR2 reads YYNGEE. V was trimmed by 0 bases and J by 4 bases, leaving 19 bases between them. The CDR3 totals 17 residues. CDR3 DNA: TGTGCCAGCAGCGTAGATGGCAGCCCAACGTTCCCAGAGACCCAGTACTTC. It codes for CASSVDGSPTFPETQYF.

The chain joins TRBV28 to TRBJ1-2; D remains unclear. V lost 3 bases and J 2 bases, leaving 13 bases between the germline ends. This CDR3 is 15 amino acids long. The germline CDR1 and CDR2 sequences are MDHEN and SYDVKM. The chain's CDR3 is CASSFAGSKNYGYTF. CDR3 DNA: TGTGCCAGCAGTTTTGCTGGTTCGAAAAACTATGGCTACACCTTC.

The V call is TRBV4-3, the J call TRBJ2-2; no clear D. CDR3 length equals 14 residues. The V and J ends lost 0 bases and 6 bases respectively, with 8 bases between them. The germline V gene encodes CDR1 LGHNA and CDR2 YSLEER. The CDR3 nucleotides are TGCGCCAGCAGCCAAGATCCGTCGTCCGGGGAGCTGTTTTTT. It specifies CASSQDPSSGELFF.

J is TRBJ2-1 and V is TRBV10-3, with D possibly being TRBD1 (6 bases). V was trimmed by 2 bases and J by 8 bases, leaving 10 bases between them. The CDR3 is 13 residues long. The germline V gene encodes CDR1 ENHRY and CDR2 SYGVKD. CDR3 region: CAISEAGDDEQFF. DNA for the CDR3: TGTGCCATCAGTGAGGCAGGGGATGATGAGCAGTTCTTC.